Below are 16 T cell receptor beta chains sequenced from a single sample in a study of blood T cell repertoires in COVID-19 (dated by TCRdb to 2020 to 2022). Libraries were constructed by the immunoSEQ multiplex PCR assay. What TCRdb holds here is the immuneACCESS table cut down to in-frame rearrangements. Part of the clones is not present; checked against another copy, under half of the missing clones reflect an unresolved V gene, and the others are unexplained. This sample lists about 190,000 clones; just under 80% were detected once. 2.8% of the sample is held by the ten biggest clonotypes. The material sequenced was peripheral blood. Source of these receptors: a woman older than 75 with active or convalescent COVID-19.

This chain connects TRBV7-3 to TRBJ1-6; the D is unclear. Germline V gene lookup returns CDR1 SGHTA and CDR2 FQGTGA. The CDR3 spans 13 residues. V was shortened by 3 bases and J by 8 bases, with 8 bases between the two germline ends. CDR3: CASSFMSDSPLHF. The DNA for the CDR3 is TGTGCCAGCAGCTTTATGAGCGATTCACCCCTCCACTTT.

The chain combines TRBV28 with TRBJ1-2; 8 nucleotides align to TRBD1. The V gene's germline CDR1 is MDHEN and CDR2 SYDVKM. The CDR3 consists of 18 residues. J gave up 0 bases and V 8 bases, and 17 bases lay outside the gene matches. CDR3 DNA: TGTGCCAGCTCGGGTCTTCTAGGGACAGGAGAAACTAACTATGGCTACACCTTC. This codes for CASSGLLGTGETNYGYTF.

The chain uses TRBV7-8 and TRBJ1-6, with TRBD1 identical over 10 bases. This CDR3 is 15 amino acids long. CDR1 is SGHVS and CDR2 is FQNEAQ in the germline V gene. J was trimmed by 8 bases and V by 5 bases; bases with no gene match: 6. This CDR3 is CASSPSGTGDSPLHF. The CDR3 nucleotides are TGTGCCAGCAGCCCCTCCGGGACAGGGGATTCACCCCTCCACTTT.

The chain combines TRBV9 with TRBJ2-7, with D maybe TRBD1 (6 bases). Trimming pared 4 bases from V and 3 bases from J, leaving 14 bases between. The germline V gene has CDR1 SGDLS and CDR2 YYNGEE. The CDR3 loop spans 14 amino acids. In DNA form, the CDR3 reads TGTGCCAGCAGCCCTCTTGGCAGGGGCTACGAGCAGTACTTC. Translation gives CASSPLGRGYEQYF.

This chain connects TRBV28 to TRBJ1-4; 10 bases are a match to TRBD1. The CDR3 is 17 amino acids. V shed 5 bases and J 3 bases; nucleotides not matched to a gene: 9. CDR1 MDHEN and CDR2 SYDVKM come from the germline V gene. Written as DNA, the CDR3 is TGTGCCAGCAGTCAACCGGGACAGGGGACGGCTAATGAAAAACTGTTTTTT. Its protein is CASSQPGQGTANEKLFF.

J is TRBJ2-7 and V is TRBV27; no clear D gene. Germline-derived CDR1 and CDR2 are MNHEY and SMNVEV (reference sequence). The CDR3 is 13 amino acids. Trimming stripped 9 bases from V and 2 bases from J, with 14 bases between. The CDR3: CARQTTSTYEQYF. CDR3 nucleotide sequence: TGTGCCAGGCAGACGACATCAACCTACGAGCAGTACTTC.

This chain connects TRBV19 to TRBJ2-7; TRBD1 agrees at 11 bases. The CDR3 is 15 amino acids. After removal of 3 bases from V and 3 bases from J, the junction contained 4 bases not matched to a gene. Germline V gene sequence: CDR1 LNHDA, CDR2 SQIVND (reference sequence). The CDR3 DNA is TGTGCCAGTAGTATTTCCGGGACAGGGGGCTACGAGCAGTACTTC. Translated, it gives CASSISGTGGYEQYF.

This sequence joins TRBV6-4 and TRBJ2-7; maybe TRBD1 (6 bases). The germline V gene has CDR1 MRHNA and CDR2 SNTAGT. Trimming shortened V by 7 bases and J by 13 bases, and 20 bases separated the two germline ends. The CDR3 totals 12 residues. Here the CDR3 reads CASTNSGALSYF. The CDR3 nucleotides are TGTGCCAGCACAAACTCAGGGGCCCTTTCCTACTTC.

The rearrangement joins TRBV28 to TRBJ1-5; the match to TRBD1 covers 8 bases. CDR3 length equals 18 residues. Germline CDR1 is MDHEN and CDR2 is SYDVKM. After removal of 4 bases from V and 7 bases from J, the junction contained 18 bases not matched to a gene. The CDR3 spells CASSSGQGLGREGQPQHF. CDR3 bases: TGTGCCAGCAGTTCAGGACAGGGCCTTGGTAGAGAAGGACAGCCCCAGCATTTT.

The chain couples TRBV11-3 to TRBJ2-3, with TRBD2 as a possible D gene (5 bases). Germline V gene sequence: CDR1 SGHNT, CDR2 YENEEA. V shed 5 bases and J shed 0 bases, with 12 bases lying between them. This CDR3 region has 15 residues. The CDR3 spells CASSLRRGSTDTQYF. Here the CDR3 DNA reads TGTGCCAGCAGCCTCCGACGGGGTAGCACAGATACGCAGTATTTT.

This clone was counted between two and nine times. The rearrangement uses TRBV10-1 and TRBJ2-5, with 8 bases that match TRBD2. In germline, CDR1 is WNHNN, CDR2 SYGVQD (reference sequence). J gave up 5 bases and V 1 base, and 9 bases lay outside the gene matches. The CDR3 runs to 16 residues. CDR3 DNA: TGCGCCAGCAGTGAGTTTGGTAGCGGGGTCCTGGAGACCCAGTACTTC. Its protein is CASSEFGSGVLETQYF.

The CDR3 here is CASSYMGLGNQPQHF. The CDR3, as DNA: TGTGCCAGCAGTTACATGGGGCTGGGGAATCAGCCCCAGCATTTT. V gene TRBV6-2 or TRBV6-3 combines with J gene TRBJ1-5; TRBD1 is a possible D gene (5 bases). V was pared by 2 bases and J by 4 bases, with 12 bases between. CDR1 MNHEY and CDR2 SVGEGT come from the germline V gene. The CDR3 covers 15 residues.

The rearrangement links TRBV28 to TRBJ2-5; perhaps TRBD2 as D (6 bases). This CDR3 contains 16 residues. CDR1 is MDHEN, CDR2 SYDVKM, per germline. The V end lost 5 bases, the J end lost 5 bases, and 21 bases lay between the germline ends. The CDR3 DNA follows: TGTGCCAGCAGTCTCCGTCCCAGGCGGGGATGGGAGACCCAGTACTTC. Protein product: CASSLRPRRGWETQYF.

In its sample, this clone was seen a few times. This chain uses TRBV5-4 with TRBJ2-2, with D hard to call. Between the trimmed V and J ends, which lost 1 base and 8 bases, there was a span of 12 bases. Germline V gene lookup returns CDR1 SGHNT and CDR2 YYREEE (reference sequence). CDR3 length equals 14 residues. CDR3 region: CASSLTQASGELFF. In nucleotides, the CDR3 is TGTGCCAGCAGCTTGACTCAAGCGTCTGGGGAGCTGTTTTTT.

This chain joins TRBV18 and TRBJ2-3; 7 bases fit TRBD2. Trimming cost V 3 bases and J 4 bases; bases outside gene matches: 7. Per the germline V gene, CDR1 is KGHSH and CDR2 is LQKENI. The CDR3 has 15 residues. This chain's CDR3 is CASSPYAGDSDTQYF. The CDR3 nucleotides read TGTGCCAGCTCACCCTACGCGGGGGACTCAGATACGCAGTATTTT.

The chain is built from TRBV24-1 and TRBJ1-2; 8 positions agree with TRBD1. V dropped 6 bases and J dropped 6; count of bases not matched to a gene: 2. Germline V gene sequence: CDR1 KGHDR, CDR2 SFDVKD. The CDR3 loop spans 12 amino acids. DNA for the CDR3: TGTGCCACCAGTCGGACAGGGCATGGCTACACCTTC. Translation: CATSRTGHGYTF.